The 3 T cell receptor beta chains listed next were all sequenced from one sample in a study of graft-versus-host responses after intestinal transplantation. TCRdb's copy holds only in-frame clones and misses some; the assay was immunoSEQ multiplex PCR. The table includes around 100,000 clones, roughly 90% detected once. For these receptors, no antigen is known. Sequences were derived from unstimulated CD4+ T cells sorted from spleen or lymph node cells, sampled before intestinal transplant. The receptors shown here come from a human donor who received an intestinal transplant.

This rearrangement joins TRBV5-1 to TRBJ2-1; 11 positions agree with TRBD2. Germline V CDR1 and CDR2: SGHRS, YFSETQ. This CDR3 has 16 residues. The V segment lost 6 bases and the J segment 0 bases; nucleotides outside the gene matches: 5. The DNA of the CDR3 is TGCGCCAGCAAACTAGCGGGGGTCAGCTCCTACAATGAGCAGTTCTTC. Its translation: CASKLAGVSSYNEQFF.

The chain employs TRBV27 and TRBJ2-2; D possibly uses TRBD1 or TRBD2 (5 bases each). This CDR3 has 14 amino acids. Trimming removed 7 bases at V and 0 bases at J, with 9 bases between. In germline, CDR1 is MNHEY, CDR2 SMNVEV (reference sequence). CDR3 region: CASKGTANTGELFF. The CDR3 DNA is TGTGCCAGCAAAGGGACCGCGAACACCGGGGAGCTGTTTTTT.

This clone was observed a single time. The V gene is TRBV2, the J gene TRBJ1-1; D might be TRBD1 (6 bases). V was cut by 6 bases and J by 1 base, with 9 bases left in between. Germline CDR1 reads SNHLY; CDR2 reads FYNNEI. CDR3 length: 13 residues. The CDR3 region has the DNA TGTGCCAGCAGGGTGGACAGGAACACTGAAGCTTTCTTT. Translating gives CASRVDRNTEAFF.